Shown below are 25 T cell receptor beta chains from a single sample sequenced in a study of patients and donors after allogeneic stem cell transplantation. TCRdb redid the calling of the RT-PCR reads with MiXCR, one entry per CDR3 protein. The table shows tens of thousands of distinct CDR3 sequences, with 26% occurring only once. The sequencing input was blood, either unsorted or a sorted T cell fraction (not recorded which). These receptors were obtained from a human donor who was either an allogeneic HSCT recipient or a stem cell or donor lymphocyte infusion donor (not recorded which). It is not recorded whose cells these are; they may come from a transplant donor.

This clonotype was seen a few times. CDR3 nucleotides: TGTGCCAGCACCTCCGGGACAGGGAGGAACAATGAGCAGTTCTTC. This sequence encodes CASTSGTGRNNEQFF. The chain combines TRBV12-3 or TRBV12-4 with TRBJ2-1; the match to TRBD1 covers 9 bases. The CDR3 covers 15 residues. The V and J ends lost 7 bases and 5 bases, in that order; junction bases with no gene match: 9.

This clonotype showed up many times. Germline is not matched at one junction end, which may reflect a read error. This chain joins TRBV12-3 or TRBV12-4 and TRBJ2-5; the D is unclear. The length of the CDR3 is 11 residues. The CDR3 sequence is CASSFGETQYF. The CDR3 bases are TGCGCCAGCAGCTTCGGAGAGACCCAGTACTTC.

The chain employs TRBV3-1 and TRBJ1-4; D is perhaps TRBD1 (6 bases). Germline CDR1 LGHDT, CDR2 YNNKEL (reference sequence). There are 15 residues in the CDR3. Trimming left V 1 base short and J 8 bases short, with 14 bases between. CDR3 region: CASSQAGAHIEKLFF. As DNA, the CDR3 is TGTGCCAGCAGCCAAGCGGGGGCGCATATAGAAAAACTGTTTTTT.

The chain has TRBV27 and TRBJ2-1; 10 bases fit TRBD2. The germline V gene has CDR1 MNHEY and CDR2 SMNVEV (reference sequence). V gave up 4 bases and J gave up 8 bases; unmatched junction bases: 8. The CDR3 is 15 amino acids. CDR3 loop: CASSSLSGRRDEQFF. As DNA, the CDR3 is TGTGCCAGCAGTTCACTTAGCGGGAGGAGAGATGAGCAGTTCTTC.

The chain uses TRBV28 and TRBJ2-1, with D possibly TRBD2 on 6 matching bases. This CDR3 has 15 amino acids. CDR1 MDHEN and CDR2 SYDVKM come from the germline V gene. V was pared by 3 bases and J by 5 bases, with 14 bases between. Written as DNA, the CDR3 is TGTGCCAGCAGTTTGTACTCCGGGAGACACAATGAGCAGTTCTTC. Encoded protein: CASSLYSGRHNEQFF.

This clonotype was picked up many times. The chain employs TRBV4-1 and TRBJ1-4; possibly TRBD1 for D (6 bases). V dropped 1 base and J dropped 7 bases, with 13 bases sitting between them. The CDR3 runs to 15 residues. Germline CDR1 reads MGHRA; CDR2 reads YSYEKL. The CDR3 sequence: CASSQGRGRFEKLFF. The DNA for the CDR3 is TGCGCCAGCAGCCAAGGTCGGGGGCGCTTTGAAAAACTGTTTTTT.

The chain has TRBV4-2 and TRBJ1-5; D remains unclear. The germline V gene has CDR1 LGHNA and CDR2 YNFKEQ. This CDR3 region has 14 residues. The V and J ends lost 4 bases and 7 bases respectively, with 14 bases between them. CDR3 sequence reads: CASSPHRLEQPQHF. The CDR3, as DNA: TGTGCCAGCAGCCCACACCGATTGGAGCAGCCCCAGCATTTT.

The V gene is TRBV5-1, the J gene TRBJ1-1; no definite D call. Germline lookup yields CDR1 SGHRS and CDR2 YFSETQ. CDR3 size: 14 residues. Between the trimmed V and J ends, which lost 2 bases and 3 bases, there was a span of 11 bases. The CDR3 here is CASSFTASDTEAFF. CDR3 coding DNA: TGCGCCAGCAGCTTTACGGCGTCGGACACTGAAGCTTTCTTT.

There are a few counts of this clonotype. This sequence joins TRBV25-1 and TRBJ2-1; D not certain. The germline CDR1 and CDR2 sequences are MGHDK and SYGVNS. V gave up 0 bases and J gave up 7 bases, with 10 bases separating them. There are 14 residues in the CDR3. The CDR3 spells CASSEYVIGNEQFF. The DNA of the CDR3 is TGTGCCAGCAGTGAATATGTAATTGGAAATGAGCAGTTCTTC.

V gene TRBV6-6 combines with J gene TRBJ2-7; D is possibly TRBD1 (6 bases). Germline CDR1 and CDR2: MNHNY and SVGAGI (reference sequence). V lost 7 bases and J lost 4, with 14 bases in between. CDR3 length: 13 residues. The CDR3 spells CASTKGVGYEQYF. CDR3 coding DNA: TGTGCCAGCACCAAGGGGGTGGGGTACGAGCAGTACTTC.

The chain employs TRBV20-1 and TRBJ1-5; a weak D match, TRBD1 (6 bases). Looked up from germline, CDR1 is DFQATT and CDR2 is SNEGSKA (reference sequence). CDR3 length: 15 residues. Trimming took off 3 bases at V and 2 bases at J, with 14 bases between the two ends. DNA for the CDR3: TGCAGTGCTAGGACTGGGGGCTCGGGCAATCAGCCCCAGCATTTT. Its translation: CSARTGGSGNQPQHF.

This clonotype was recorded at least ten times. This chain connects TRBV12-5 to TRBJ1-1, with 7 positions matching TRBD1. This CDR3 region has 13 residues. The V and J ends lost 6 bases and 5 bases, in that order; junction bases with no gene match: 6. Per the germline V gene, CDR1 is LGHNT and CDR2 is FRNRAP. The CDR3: CASGSQGYTEAFF. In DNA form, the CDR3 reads TGTGCTAGTGGGTCACAGGGGTATACTGAAGCTTTCTTT.

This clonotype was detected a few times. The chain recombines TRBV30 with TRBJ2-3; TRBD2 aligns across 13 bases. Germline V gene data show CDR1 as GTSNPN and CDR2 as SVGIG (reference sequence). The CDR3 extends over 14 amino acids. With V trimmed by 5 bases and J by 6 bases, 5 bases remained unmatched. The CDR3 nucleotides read TGTGCCTGGGACGGACTAGCGGGAGTGGATACGCAGTATTTT. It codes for CAWDGLAGVDTQYF.

The CDR3 here is CASSLTAYGYTF. In DNA, the CDR3 is TGTGCCAGCTCATTGACAGCCTATGGCTACACCTTC. The chain carries TRBV18 and TRBJ1-2; possibly TRBD1 for D (5 bases). The CDR3 spans 12 residues. The V and J ends lost 5 bases and 4 bases respectively, with 8 bases between them. Germline assignment: CDR1 KGHSH and CDR2 LQKENI.

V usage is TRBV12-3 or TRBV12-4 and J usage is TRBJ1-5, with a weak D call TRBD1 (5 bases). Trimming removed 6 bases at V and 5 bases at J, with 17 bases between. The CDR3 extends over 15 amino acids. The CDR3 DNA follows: TGTGCCAGCAGAATACCGGGACGGGGTTATCAGCCCCAGCATTTT. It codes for CASRIPGRGYQPQHF.

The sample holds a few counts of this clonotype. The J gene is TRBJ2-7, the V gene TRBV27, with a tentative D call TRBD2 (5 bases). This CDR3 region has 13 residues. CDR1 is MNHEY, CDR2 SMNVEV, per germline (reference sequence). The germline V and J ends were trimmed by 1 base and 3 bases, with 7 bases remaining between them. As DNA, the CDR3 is TGTGCCAGCAGTTTATGGGAGAACTACGAGCAGTACTTC. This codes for CASSLWENYEQYF.

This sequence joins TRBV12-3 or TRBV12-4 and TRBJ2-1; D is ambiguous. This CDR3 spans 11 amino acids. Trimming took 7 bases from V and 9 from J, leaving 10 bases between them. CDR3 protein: CASTTYVEQFF. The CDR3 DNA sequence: TGTGCCAGCACCACATATGTTGAGCAGTTCTTC.

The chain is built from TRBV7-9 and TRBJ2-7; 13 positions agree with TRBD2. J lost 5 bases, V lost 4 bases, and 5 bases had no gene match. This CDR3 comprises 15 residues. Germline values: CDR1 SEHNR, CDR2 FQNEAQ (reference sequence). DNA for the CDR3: TGTGCCAGCAGCTCTCCGGGACTAGCGGGAAACGAGCAGTACTTC. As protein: CASSSPGLAGNEQYF.

The CDR3 loop reads CASSLTGVYNSPLHF. CDR3 in DNA: TGTGCCAGCAGTTTGACAGGGGTTTATAATTCACCCCTCCACTTT. The gene calls are TRBV12-3 or TRBV12-4 and TRBJ1-6, with 8 bases aligning to TRBD1. The CDR3 contains 15 residues. The junction had 2 bases not matched to a gene; V was cut back by 3 bases and J by 4 bases.

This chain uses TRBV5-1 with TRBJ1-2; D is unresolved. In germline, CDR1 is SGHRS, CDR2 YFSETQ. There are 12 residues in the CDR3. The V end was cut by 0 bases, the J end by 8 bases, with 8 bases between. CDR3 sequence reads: CASSLGTSGYTF. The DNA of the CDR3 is TGCGCCAGCAGCTTGGGGACCTCCGGCTACACCTTC.

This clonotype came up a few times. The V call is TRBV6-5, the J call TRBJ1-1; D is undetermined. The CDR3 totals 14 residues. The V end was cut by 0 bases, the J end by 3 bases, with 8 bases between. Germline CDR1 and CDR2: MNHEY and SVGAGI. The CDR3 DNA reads TGTGCCAGCAGTTACTCGATATGGGACACTGAAGCTTTCTTT. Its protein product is CASSYSIWDTEAFF.

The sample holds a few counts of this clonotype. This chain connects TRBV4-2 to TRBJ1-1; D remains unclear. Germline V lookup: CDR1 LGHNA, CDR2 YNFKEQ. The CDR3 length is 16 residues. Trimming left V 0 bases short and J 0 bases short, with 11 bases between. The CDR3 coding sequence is TGTGCCAGCAGCCAAGAATCCGGCCGGTTGAACACTGAAGCTTTCTTT. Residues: CASSQESGRLNTEAFF.

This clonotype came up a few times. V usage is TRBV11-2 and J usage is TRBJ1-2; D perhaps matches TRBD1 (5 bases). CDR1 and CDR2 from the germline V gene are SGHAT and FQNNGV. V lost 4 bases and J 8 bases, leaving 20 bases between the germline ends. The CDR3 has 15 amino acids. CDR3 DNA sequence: TGTGCCAGCAGCTCCTGGGACGGGCCGGCGTGGGGCTACACCTTC. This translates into CASSSWDGPAWGYTF.

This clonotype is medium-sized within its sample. CDR3 bases: TGCGCCAGCAGCTTCGGGGTGAACTCTGGAAACACCATATATTTT. This encodes CASSFGVNSGNTIYF. V gene TRBV5-1 combines with J gene TRBJ1-3; D is unresolved. Trimming left V 2 bases short and J 0 bases short, with 9 bases between. Per the germline V gene, CDR1 is SGHRS and CDR2 is YFSETQ. The CDR3 has 15 residues.

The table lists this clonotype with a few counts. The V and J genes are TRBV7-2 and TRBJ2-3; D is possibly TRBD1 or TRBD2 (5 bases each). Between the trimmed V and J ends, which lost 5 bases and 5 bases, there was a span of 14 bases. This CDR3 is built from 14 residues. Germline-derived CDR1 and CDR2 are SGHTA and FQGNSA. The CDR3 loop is CASSPSVGVDTQYF. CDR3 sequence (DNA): TGTGCCAGCAGCCCCAGCGTGGGGGTAGATACGCAGTATTTT.